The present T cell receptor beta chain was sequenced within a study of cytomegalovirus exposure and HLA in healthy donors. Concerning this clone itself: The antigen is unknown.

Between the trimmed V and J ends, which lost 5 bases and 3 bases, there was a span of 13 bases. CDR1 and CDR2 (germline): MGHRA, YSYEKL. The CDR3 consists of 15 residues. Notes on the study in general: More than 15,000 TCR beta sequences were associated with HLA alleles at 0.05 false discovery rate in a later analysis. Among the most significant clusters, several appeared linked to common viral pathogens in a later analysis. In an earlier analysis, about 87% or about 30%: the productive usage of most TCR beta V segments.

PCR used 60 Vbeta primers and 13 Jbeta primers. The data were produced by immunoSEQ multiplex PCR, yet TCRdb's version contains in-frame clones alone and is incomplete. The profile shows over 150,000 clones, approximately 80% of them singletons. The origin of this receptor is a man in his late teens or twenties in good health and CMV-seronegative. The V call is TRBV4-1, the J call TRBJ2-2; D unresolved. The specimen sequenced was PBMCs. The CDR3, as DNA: TGCGCCAGCAGCTCTAGGTTGGGTTACACCGGGGAGCTGTTTTTT. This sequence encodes CASSSRLGYTGELFF.